These 13 T cell receptor beta chains originate from one sample sequenced in a study of T cell repertoires in ileal Crohn's disease. Produced via immunoSEQ multiplex PCR; TCRdb's table is partial and in-frame only. This sample carries 8,000 to 10,000 clones, around 80% of them seen once, and the ten largest clones take roughly 18%. Time point denoted: neoterminal ileum biopsy at postoperative endoscopy, about 6 months after surgery. Sequences were obtained from ileal tissue. The origin of the receptors is an adult with Crohn's disease.

This chain connects TRBV29-1 to TRBJ2-1; the D gene is possibly TRBD2 (6 bases). Between the trimmed V and J ends, which lost 6 bases and 0 bases, there was a span of 12 bases. The CDR3 extends over 14 amino acids. Germline CDR1 reads SQVTM; CDR2 reads ANQGSEA. The CDR3 loop is CSVRTTSSYNEQFF. DNA of the CDR3: TGCAGCGTGAGGACTACTAGCTCCTACAATGAGCAGTTCTTC.

This sequence joins TRBV5-1 and TRBJ1-1; tentative D call: TRBD1 (6 bases). The CDR3 is 13 amino acids. The germline V gene has CDR1 SGHRS and CDR2 YFSETQ. V was pared by 1 base and J by 4 bases, with 8 bases between. CDR3: CASSLSRGTEAFF. Here the CDR3 DNA reads TGCGCCAGCAGCTTGTCCAGGGGCACTGAAGCTTTCTTT.

This clone was picked up a small number of times. CDR3 loop: CASSHKVTRSTEAFF. The CDR3 DNA follows: TGTGCCAGCAGTCATAAAGTGACCAGGTCTACTGAAGCTTTCTTT. The V gene is TRBV6-5, the J gene TRBJ1-1; D unresolved. With 5 bases removed from V and 5 bases from J, the gap between germline ends came to 18 bases. The CDR3 extends over 15 amino acids. Germline values: CDR1 MNHEY, CDR2 SVGAGI.

This chain links TRBV19 with TRBJ1-5; TRBD1 matches at 9 bases. CDR3 length: 14 amino acids. Losses at the gene ends were 10 bases for V and 7 bases for J; bases not matched to a gene: 11. Germline-derived CDR1 and CDR2 are LNHDA and SQIVND (reference sequence). The CDR3 nucleotides are TGTGCCACAACCCAGACAGGGGGTGGCCAGCCCCAGCATTTT. Its translation is CATTQTGGGQPQHF. Using reference TRBV19 and TRBJ1-5 for the parts outside the CDR3, the full variable domain is DGGITQSPKYLFRKEGQNVTLSCEQNLNHDAMYWYRQDPGQGLRLIYYSQIVNDFQKGDIAEGYSVSREKKESFPLTVTSAQKNPTAFYLCATTQTGGGQPQHFGDGTRLSIL.

V is TRBV27 and J is TRBJ2-7; the match to TRBD2 covers 10 bases. Germline values: CDR1 MNHEY, CDR2 SMNVEV (reference sequence). With V trimmed by 6 bases and J by 3 bases, 11 bases remained unmatched. This CDR3 is built from 16 residues. CDR3 coding DNA: TGTGCCAGCAGCCCCAGGGCTAGCGGGAGTAACTACGAGCAGTACTTC. Residues: CASSPRASGSNYEQYF.

The chain uses TRBV2 and TRBJ1-2; D may be TRBD1 (5 bases). The CDR3 sequence is 16 residues long. The ends were cut back, 6 bases at V and 0 bases at J, with 17 bases in the middle. Germline V CDR1 and CDR2: SNHLY, FYNNEI. Here the CDR3 reads CASRQGPMTANYGYTF. The CDR3, as DNA: TGTGCCAGCAGACAAGGGCCTATGACAGCTAACTATGGCTACACCTTC.

This chain links TRBV9 with TRBJ2-1; 7 bases are shared with TRBD2. The CDR3 extends over 15 amino acids. V lost 4 bases and J lost 2; bases outside the gene matches: 6. The germline CDR1 and CDR2 sequences are SGDLS and YYNGEE. The CDR3 is CASSREARPYNEQFF. The CDR3 DNA sequence: TGTGCCAGCAGCCGGGAGGCTCGGCCCTACAATGAGCAGTTCTTC.

The chain couples TRBV4-2 to TRBJ2-1; D is perhaps TRBD1 (6 bases). The CDR3 runs to 16 residues. V lost 5 bases and J 6 bases, leaving 20 bases between the germline ends. The germline CDR1 and CDR2 sequences are LGHNA and YNFKEQ. The DNA for the CDR3 is TGTGCCAGCAGCACAGATTTACAGGGAATTCGCAATGAGCAGTTCTTC. This sequence encodes CASSTDLQGIRNEQFF.

The chain recombines TRBV2 with TRBJ1-5, with 7 positions matching TRBD1. Per germline, CDR1 SNHLY and CDR2 FYNNEI. The CDR3 has 14 residues. The V gene end was trimmed by 6 bases and the J gene end by 7 bases; junction bases not matched to a gene: 9. CDR3 amino acids: CASSEQGLGQPQHF. As DNA, the CDR3 is TGTGCCAGCAGCGAACAGGGGCTGGGGCAGCCCCAGCATTTT.

This sequence joins TRBV5-1 and TRBJ1-2; 9 bases align to TRBD1. This CDR3 has 17 residues. V lost 5 bases to trimming and J lost 7 bases; unmatched junction nucleotides: 18. Germline V gene sequence: CDR1 SGHRS, CDR2 YFSETQ. CDR3 sequence: CASRRIVVQGAGGGYTF. The CDR3 DNA is TGCGCCAGCAGAAGAATCGTTGTACAGGGGGCGGGAGGTGGCTACACCTTC.

This chain joins TRBV5-4 and TRBJ2-1, with D hard to call. This CDR3 is built from 16 residues. Per germline, CDR1 SGHNT and CDR2 YYREEE (reference sequence). The V and J ends lost 4 bases and 0 bases respectively, with 14 bases between them. CDR3 residues: CASSLMTVSSYNEQFF. For the CDR3, the DNA is TGTGCCAGCAGCCTCATGACTGTAAGCTCCTACAATGAGCAGTTCTTC.

The chain has TRBV18 and TRBJ1-5, with TRBD1 as a possible D gene (5 bases). CDR1 and CDR2 from the germline V gene are KGHSH and LQKENI. Trimming removed 5 bases from V and 5 bases from J, with 13 bases in between. This CDR3 is 14 amino acids long. The chain's CDR3 is CASSFLDSDQPQHF. The DNA for the CDR3 is TGTGCCAGCTCATTCTTAGACAGTGATCAGCCCCAGCATTTT.

The genes are TRBV30 and TRBJ1-6, with D possibly TRBD1 on 6 matching bases. The CDR3 totals 14 residues. The V and J ends lost 3 bases and 1 base respectively, with 7 bases between them. From germline, CDR1 is GTSNPN and CDR2 SVGIG (reference sequence). As DNA, the CDR3 is TGTGCCTGGAGACAGGGATCCTATAATTCACCCCTCCACTTT. This sequence encodes CAWRQGSYNSPLHF.